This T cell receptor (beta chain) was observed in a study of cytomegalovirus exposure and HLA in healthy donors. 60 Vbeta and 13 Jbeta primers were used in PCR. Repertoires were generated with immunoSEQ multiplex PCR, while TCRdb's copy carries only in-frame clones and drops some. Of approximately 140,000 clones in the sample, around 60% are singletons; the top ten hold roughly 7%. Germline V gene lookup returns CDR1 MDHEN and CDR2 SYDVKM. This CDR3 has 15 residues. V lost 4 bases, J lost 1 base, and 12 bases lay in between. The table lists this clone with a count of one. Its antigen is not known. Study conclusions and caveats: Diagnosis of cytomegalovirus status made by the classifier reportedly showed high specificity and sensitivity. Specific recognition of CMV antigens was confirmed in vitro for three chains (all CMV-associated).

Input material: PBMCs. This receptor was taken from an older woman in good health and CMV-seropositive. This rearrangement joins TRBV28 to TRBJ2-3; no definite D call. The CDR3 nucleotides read TGTGCCAGCAGTTCGACTCGGATTCGCACAGATACGCAGTATTTT. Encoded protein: CASSSTRIRTDTQYF. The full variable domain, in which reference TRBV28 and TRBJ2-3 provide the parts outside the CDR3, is DVKVTQSSRYLVKRTGEKVFLECVQDMDHENMFWYRQDPGLGLRLIYFSYDVKMKEKGDIPEGYSVSREKKERFSLILESASTNQTSMYLCASSSTRIRTDTQYFGPGTRLTVL.